Each of the 13 T cell receptor beta chains below was sequenced from the same sample in a study of blood T cell repertoires in COVID-19. This table comes from immunoSEQ multiplex PCR, and its TCRdb copy is limited to in-frame clones, with some not included. The sample has under 85,000 clones, about 76% seen once. The sample taken for sequencing was peripheral blood. Receptor source: a woman over 75 with active or convalescent COVID-19.

This clone occurred once. The chain joins TRBV5-4 to TRBJ2-3; TRBD2 matches at 7 bases. Germline V gene lookup returns CDR1 SGHNT and CDR2 YYREEE (reference sequence). The trim removed 3 bases at V and 0 bases at J, leaving 10 bases unmatched. This CDR3 contains 17 residues. Written as DNA, the CDR3 is TGTGCCAGCAGCTGGGGACTAACGCGAGCTAGCACAGATACGCAGTATTTT. Its protein product is CASSWGLTRASTDTQYF.

V and J are TRBV6-8 and TRBJ2-1; the match to TRBD2 covers 13 bases. The CDR3 loop spans 18 amino acids. Germline V CDR1 and CDR2: MNHGY, SAAAGT. Trimming removed 2 bases from V and 8 bases from J; junction bases left unmatched: 12. In nucleotides, the CDR3 is TGTGCCAGCAGTTACCCAGGACTAGCGGGGGCCCTCCCCTATGAGCAGTTCTTC. Translating gives CASSYPGLAGALPYEQFF.

In DNA, the CDR3 is TGTGCCAGCAGCTCTGTCCGACAGAGCTACTCTGGGGCCAACGTCCTGACTTTC. Its translation is CASSSVRQSYSGANVLTF. The chain is built from TRBV5-6 and TRBJ2-6; maybe TRBD1 (5 bases). The germline V gene has CDR1 SGHDT and CDR2 YYEEEE. This CDR3 spans 18 amino acids. V was pared by 3 bases and J by 0 bases, with 16 bases between.

V gene TRBV9 combines with J gene TRBJ2-2; possible D gene TRBD2, 6 bases. Germline V gene sequence: CDR1 SGDLS, CDR2 YYNGEE. This CDR3 has 15 amino acids. V gave up 6 bases and J gave up 3 bases, with 15 bases separating them. CDR3 loop: CASNLIGGDTGELFF. In nucleotides, the CDR3 is TGTGCCAGCAATTTGATCGGGGGAGACACCGGGGAGCTGTTTTTT.

The genes are TRBV6-5 and TRBJ1-1; 7 nucleotides agree with TRBD1. The V gene's germline CDR1 is MNHEY and CDR2 SVGAGI. The V gene end was trimmed by 2 bases and the J gene end by 6 bases; junction bases not matched to a gene: 6. The CDR3 is made up of 14 amino acids. The chain's CDR3 is CASSYTRTGPEAFF. In nucleotides, the CDR3 is TGTGCCAGCAGTTACACCCGGACAGGCCCTGAAGCTTTCTTT.

The CDR3 loop is CASSPIAGANNEQFF. CDR3 sequence (DNA): TGTGCCAGCAGCCCAATAGCGGGGGCCAACAATGAGCAGTTCTTC. The V and J genes are TRBV7-8 and TRBJ2-1, with 9 bases fitting TRBD2. The V gene end was trimmed by 5 bases and the J gene end by 5 bases; junction bases not matched to a gene: 7. The CDR3 has 15 residues. Germline V gene sequence: CDR1 SGHVS, CDR2 FQNEAQ.

The CDR3 nucleotides read TGCGCCAGCAGCCAAGAGGGGACAGGGGGTAATGAAAAACTGTTTTTT. This translates into CASSQEGTGGNEKLFF. The J gene is TRBJ1-4, the V gene TRBV4-3; 11 bases fit TRBD1. The CDR3 spans 16 residues. Germline CDR1 and CDR2: LGHNA and YSLEER. The V segment lost 0 bases and the J segment 4 bases; nucleotides outside the gene matches: 1.

The chain links TRBV3-1 (or the pseudogene TRBV3-2) to TRBJ2-3; perhaps TRBD1 as D (5 bases). This CDR3 has 14 residues. V lost 0 bases and J lost 1, with 5 bases in between. CDR1 LGHDT and CDR2 YNNKEL come from the germline V gene (reference sequence). CDR3 protein: CASSQEGGTDTQYF. The CDR3 nucleotides are TGTGCCAGCAGCCAAGAAGGGGGCACAGATACGCAGTATTTT.

The gene calls are TRBV7-2 and TRBJ2-3; D is unresolved. The CDR3 sequence is 15 residues long. Per the germline V gene, CDR1 is SGHTA and CDR2 is FQGNSA. The germline V and J ends were trimmed by 5 bases and 3 bases, with 15 bases remaining between them. CDR3 coding DNA: TGTGCCAGCAGCCCAGGATTAGTAGGAACAGATACGCAGTATTTT. This codes for CASSPGLVGTDTQYF. Drawing the rest from reference TRBV7-2 and TRBJ2-3, the complete variable domain is GAGVSQSPSNKVTEKGKDVELRCDPISGHTALYWYRQSLGQGLEFLIYFQGNSAPDKSGLPSDRFSAERTGGSVSTLTIQRTQQEDSAVYLCASSPGLVGTDTQYFGPGTRLTVL.

This chain links TRBV19 with TRBJ2-5; D perhaps matches TRBD1 (5 bases). The V end lost 4 bases, the J end lost 4 bases, and 16 bases lay between the germline ends. Germline CDR1 and CDR2: LNHDA and SQIVND (reference sequence). The CDR3 loop spans 15 amino acids. The CDR3 loop is CASSTAAGSGETQYF. CDR3 nucleotide sequence: TGTGCCAGTAGTACCGCGGCAGGGTCGGGAGAGACCCAGTACTTC.

This clone was recorded a few times. The rearrangement links TRBV6-5 to TRBJ1-2; D not certain. The germline gives CDR1 MNHEY, CDR2 SVGAGI. Trimming took off 8 bases at V and 5 bases at J, with 18 bases between the two ends. The length of the CDR3 is 14 residues. The CDR3: CASSSLKAGYGYTF. The CDR3 coding sequence is TGTGCCAGCTCCTCACTCAAAGCGGGGTATGGCTACACCTTC.

V usage is TRBV12-5 and J usage is TRBJ1-4; maybe TRBD1 (5 bases). This CDR3 comprises 18 residues. From germline, CDR1 is LGHNT and CDR2 FRNRAP. Trimming removed 0 bases from V and 4 bases from J, with 18 bases in between. CDR3 in amino acids: CASGLVPRGGADNEKLFF. The CDR3 nucleotides are TGTGCTAGTGGTTTGGTACCCCGCGGAGGGGCCGATAATGAAAAACTGTTTTTT.

The J gene is TRBJ2-7, the V gene TRBV7-2; 10 bases line up with TRBD1. CDR3 length equals 14 residues. V lost 5 bases and J lost 6; bases outside the gene matches: 7. The germline CDR1 and CDR2 sequences are SGHTA and FQGNSA. The CDR3, as DNA: TGTGCCAGCAGCGTAGACAGGGGGCTCATCGAGCAGTACTTC. The encoded protein is CASSVDRGLIEQYF.